This TCR beta chain was obtained from a study of blood T cell repertoires in COVID-19. Study overall: Samples representing acute and convalescent COVID-19 were sourced from the United States, Italy and Spain. T cells, B-cell-depleted T cells, or PBMCs supplied cDNA or gDNA.

How the authors handled the data: The authors estimated nucleated cell counts from reference gene primer amplification. Assay used: immunoSEQ multiplex PCR; TCRdb lists only in-frame clones, some missing. V and J calls and clone size are copied from that table; D and trimming were computed from the DNA. The table has 110,000 or so clones, 81% seen once. This CDR3 contains 13 residues. Trimming took 3 bases from V and 6 from J, leaving 11 bases between them. The V gene's germline CDR1 is LNHNV and CDR2 YYDKDF (reference sequence). This TCR was recovered from a man aged 50-59 years with acute or convalescent COVID-19. The V gene is TRBV15, the J gene TRBJ1-1; no clear D gene. Material: peripheral blood. CDR3 amino acids: CATSSPGGAEAFF. In nucleotides, the CDR3 is TGTGCCACCAGCAGCCCCGGAGGAGCTGAAGCTTTCTTT. The full variable domain, with the rest looked up from reference TRBV15 and TRBJ1-1, is DAMVIQNPRYQVTQFGKPVTLSCSQTLNHNVMYWYQQKSSQAPKLLFHYYDKDFNNEADTPDNFQSRRPNTSFCFLDIRSPGLGDTAMYLCATSSPGGAEAFFGQGTRLTVV.